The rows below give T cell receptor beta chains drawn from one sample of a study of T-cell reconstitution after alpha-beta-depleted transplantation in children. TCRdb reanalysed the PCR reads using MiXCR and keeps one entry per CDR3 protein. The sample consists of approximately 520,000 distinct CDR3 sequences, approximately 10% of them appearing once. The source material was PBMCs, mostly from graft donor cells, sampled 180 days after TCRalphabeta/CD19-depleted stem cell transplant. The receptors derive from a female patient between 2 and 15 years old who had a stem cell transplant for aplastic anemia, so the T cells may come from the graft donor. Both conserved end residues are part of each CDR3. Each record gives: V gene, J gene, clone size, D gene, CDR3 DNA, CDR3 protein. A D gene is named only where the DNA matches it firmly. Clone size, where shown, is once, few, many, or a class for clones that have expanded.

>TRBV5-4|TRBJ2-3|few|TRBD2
TGTGCCAGCAGTTCTAGCGGGAGTCATACAGATACGCAGTATTTT
CASSSSGSHTDTQYF
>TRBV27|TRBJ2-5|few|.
TGTGCCAGCAGCATTCGGACTCAAGGTCTTGGGACCCAGTACTTC
CASSIRTQGLGTQYF
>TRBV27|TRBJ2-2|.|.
TGTGCCAGCAGTTTATTGGGGGGAGCCTCGGGGGAGCTGTTTTTT
CASSLLGGASGELFF
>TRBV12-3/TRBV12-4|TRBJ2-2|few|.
TGTGCCAGCAGGCCCAGGGACCCCCTTGGCACCGGGGAGCTGTTTTTT
CASRPRDPLGTGELFF
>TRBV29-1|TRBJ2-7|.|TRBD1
TGCAGCGTTCGGGACAGGGTTGACGAGCAGTACTTC
CSVRDRVDEQYF
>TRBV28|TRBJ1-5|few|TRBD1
TGTGCCACATACAGGGGGTACCAGCCCCAGCATTTT
CATYRGYQPQHF
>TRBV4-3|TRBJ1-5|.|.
TGCGCCAGCAGCCAAGATGGGGGCCGGGATCAGCCCCAGCATTTT
CASSQDGGRDQPQHF
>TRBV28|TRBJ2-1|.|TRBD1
TGTGCCAGCAGTTCCCCTGGGACAGGTTCCTACAATGAGCAGTTCTTC
CASSSPGTGSYNEQFF
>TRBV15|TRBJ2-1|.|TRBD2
TGTGCCACCAGCAGAGGGGGGGCTTTCACAGCGGGGGGTCACAATGAGCAGTTCTTC
CATSRGGAFTAGGHNEQFF
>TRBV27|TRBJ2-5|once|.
TGTGCCAGCAGTACCCCAGGGCGCGGCCAAGAGACCCAGTACTTC
CASSTPGRGQETQYF
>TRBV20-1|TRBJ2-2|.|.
TGCAGTGCTAGGGATACCCCTCGGGTAGAGCTGTTTTTT
CSARDTPRVELFF
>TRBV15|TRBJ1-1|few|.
TGTGCCACGAGAACAGGGTTTTCTGAAGCTTTCTTT
CATRTGFSEAFF
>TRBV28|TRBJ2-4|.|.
TGTGCCAGCAGTTTCTTCTCACCGCTAGCCAAAAACATTCAGTACTTC
CASSFFSPLAKNIQYF
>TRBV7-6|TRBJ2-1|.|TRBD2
TGTGCCAGCAGCCGCCACACCGGAAGGAGCGGGGACTACAATGAGCAGTTCTTC
CASSRHTGRSGDYNEQFF
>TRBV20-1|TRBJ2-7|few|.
TGCAGTGCTAGAGAGGATCCGTACGAGCAGTACTTC
CSAREDPYEQYF
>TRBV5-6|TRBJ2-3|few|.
TGTGCCAGCAGCTTGGCCTGGACCCTGCAGACAGATACGCAGTATTTT
CASSLAWTLQTDTQYF
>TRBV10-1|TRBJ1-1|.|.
TGCGCCAGCAGTGTGGCCAGGAACACTGAAGCTTTCTTT
CASSVARNTEAFF
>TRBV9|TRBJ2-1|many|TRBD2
TGTGCCAGCAGCCCCGGGGCGGCGGGAGCCGTTGAGCAGTTCTTC
CASSPGAAGAVEQFF
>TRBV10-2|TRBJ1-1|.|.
TGCGCCAGCAGTGAGCGGGGCCTAGGGCGAATGAACACTGAAGCTTTCTTT
CASSERGLGRMNTEAFF
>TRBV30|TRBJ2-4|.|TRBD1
TGTGCCTGGGACAGGGGGCGAGACATTCAGTACTTC
CAWDRGRDIQYF
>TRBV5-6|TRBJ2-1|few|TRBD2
TGTGCCAGCTGGGCTTGGACTAGCGGGAGGGCGGGGAATGAGCAGTTCTTC
CASWAWTSGRAGNEQFF
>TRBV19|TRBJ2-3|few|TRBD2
TGTGCCAGTAGTACCCCTCCCCAGCGGGAGCACCGAGATACGCAGTATTTT
CASSTPPQREHRDTQYF
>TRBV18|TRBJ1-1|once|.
TGTGCCAGCTCACCACCGGGACTGCCCACTGAAGCTTTCTTT
CASSPPGLPTEAFF
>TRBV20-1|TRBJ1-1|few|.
TGCAGTGCCACCACGGACAGATACACTGAAGCTTTCTTT
CSATTDRYTEAFF
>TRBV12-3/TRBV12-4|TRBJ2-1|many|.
TGTGCCAGCACCTGGGGTCGGAACTCCTACAATGAGCAGTTCTTC
CASTWGRNSYNEQFF
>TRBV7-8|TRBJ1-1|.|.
TGTGCCAGCAGCCGCGCGAGGCTGGGCGACACTGAAGCTTTCTTT
CASSRARLGDTEAFF
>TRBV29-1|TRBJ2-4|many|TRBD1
TGCAGCGTTGGGAGATCGGGACAGGGTTTCAACATTCAGTACTTC
CSVGRSGQGFNIQYF
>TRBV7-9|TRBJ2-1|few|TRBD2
TGTGCCAGCAACTTAATATCCAGCGGGAGGATGAGGAACAATGAGCAGTTCTTC
CASNLISSGRMRNNEQFF